Below are 30 T cell receptor beta chains sequenced from a single sample in a study of OX40 agonist ivuxolimab in advanced cancers. Here immunoSEQ multiplex PCR was the method, and the copy in TCRdb shows in-frame clones only, minus some. The sample yields some 44,000 clones, about four fifths seen once. This specimen consisted of CD4+ or CD8+ T cells sorted from blood, obtained in a trial of the OX40 agonist ivuxolimab. The receptors were sampled from an adult with an advanced solid tumor such as melanoma, head and neck, liver or kidney cancer.

The chain recombines TRBV28 with TRBJ2-1; 8 bases line up with TRBD1. After removal of 3 bases from V and 15 bases from J, the junction contained 4 bases not matched to a gene. This CDR3 has 11 residues. Germline V gene sequence: CDR1 MDHEN, CDR2 SYDVKM. The CDR3 DNA sequence: TGTGCCAGCAGTTTGAGGACAGGGTCGTTCTTC. As protein: CASSLRTGSFF.

The genes are TRBV6-4 and TRBJ2-7; 7 positions match TRBD1. The CDR3 length is 16 residues. The germline V gene has CDR1 MRHNA and CDR2 SNTAGT. V dropped 7 bases and J dropped 3; count of bases not matched to a gene: 15. The CDR3 reads CASTSCRGLPHYEQYF. Here the CDR3 DNA reads TGTGCCAGCACCAGCTGTAGGGGGCTCCCCCACTACGAGCAGTACTTC.

This chain uses TRBV10-2 with TRBJ1-2; perhaps TRBD1 as D (6 bases). The V gene's germline CDR1 is WSHSY and CDR2 SAAADI. V lost 2 bases, J lost 5 bases, and 15 bases lay in between. CDR3 size: 15 residues. The CDR3 region has the DNA TGCGCCAGCAGTGAGGGGGCCACGAGGGGGTATGGCTACACCTTC. Translated, it gives CASSEGATRGYGYTF.

The chain links TRBV7-2 to TRBJ1-5; D gene unclear. The CDR3 contains 14 residues. Germline V gene lookup returns CDR1 SGHTA and CDR2 FQGNSA. The V end lost 5 bases, the J end lost 3 bases, and 11 bases lay between the germline ends. CDR3 DNA: TGTGCCAGCAGCCTGGGTTTGTACAATCAGCCCCAGCATTTT. Protein: CASSLGLYNQPQHF.

This clone was seen only once. CDR3 residues: CSVEDGGRTNYGYTF. For the CDR3, the DNA is TGCAGCGTTGAAGATGGTGGCAGAACTAACTATGGCTACACCTTC. This chain joins TRBV29-1 and TRBJ1-2; D gene ambiguous. Germline V CDR1 and CDR2: SQVTM, ANQGSEA. The CDR3 consists of 15 residues. V gave up 0 bases and J gave up 0 bases, with 11 bases separating them.

The chain recombines TRBV19 with TRBJ2-7, with a weak D call TRBD2 (5 bases). Germline CDR1 LNHDA, CDR2 SQIVND (reference sequence). Trimming removed 4 bases at V and 5 bases at J, with 12 bases between. The CDR3 covers 13 residues. The CDR3 loop reads CASSRDGLDEQYF. Here the CDR3 DNA reads TGTGCCAGTAGTAGAGACGGACTGGACGAGCAGTACTTC.

V gene TRBV7-2 combines with J gene TRBJ2-3, with unresolved D. V was cut by 5 bases and J by 0 bases, with 9 bases left in between. Germline V gene lookup returns CDR1 SGHTA and CDR2 FQGNSA. The CDR3 sequence is 14 residues long. This CDR3 reads CASSPQLSTDTQYF. CDR3 DNA sequence: TGTGCCAGCAGCCCTCAACTTAGCACAGATACGCAGTATTTT.

V and J are TRBV4-3 and TRBJ2-1; 7 bases map to TRBD2. CDR1 is LGHNA and CDR2 is YSLEER in the germline V gene. V lost 4 bases to trimming and J lost 7 bases; unmatched junction nucleotides: 4. This CDR3 comprises 13 residues. CDR3 residues: CASSREGGNEQFF. As DNA, the CDR3 is TGCGCCAGCAGCCGGGAGGGAGGAAATGAGCAGTTCTTC.

The chain is built from TRBV6-4 and TRBJ2-2, with TRBD1 identical over 8 bases. The CDR3 spans 16 residues. V gave up 4 bases and J gave up 2 bases; unmatched junction bases: 6. Germline values: CDR1 MRHNA, CDR2 SNTAGT. The CDR3 DNA is TGTGCCAGCAGTGTGGAGGGACAGGCTAACACCGGGGAGCTGTTTTTT. Translating gives CASSVEGQANTGELFF.

The CDR3 reads CASSPGTSGSMFNEQFF. The DNA of the CDR3 is TGTGCCAGTAGTCCTGGGACTAGCGGGAGTATGTTTAATGAGCAGTTCTTC. V usage is TRBV19 and J usage is TRBJ2-1; 14 positions match TRBD2. After removal of 5 bases from V and 7 bases from J, the junction contained 10 bases not matched to a gene. Germline CDR1 LNHDA, CDR2 SQIVND (reference sequence). The CDR3 length is 17 residues.

V gene TRBV28 combines with J gene TRBJ1-1; D is unresolved. Germline V lookup: CDR1 MDHEN, CDR2 SYDVKM. The CDR3 sequence is 14 residues long. V dropped 1 base and J dropped 1 base, with 7 bases sitting between them. The CDR3 region has the DNA TGTGCCAGCAGTTTATATCAGAAGAACACTGAAGCTTTCTTT. Translated, it gives CASSLYQKNTEAFF.

The chain employs TRBV14 and TRBJ2-1, with a weak D call TRBD2 (6 bases). The CDR3 is made up of 14 amino acids. V was cut by 1 base and J by 7 bases, with 11 bases left in between. The germline gives CDR1 SGHDN, CDR2 FVKESK. CDR3 in amino acids: CASSQAGVRNEQFF. CDR3 sequence (DNA): TGTGCCAGCAGCCAAGCGGGAGTACGTAATGAGCAGTTCTTC.

The chain combines TRBV6-6 with TRBJ2-5; D is undetermined. Trimming took 6 bases from V and 1 from J, leaving 9 bases between them. The CDR3 contains 13 residues. The germline V gene has CDR1 MNHNY and CDR2 SVGAGI (reference sequence). CDR3 sequence (DNA): TGTGCCAGCAGACAGCAAATCCAAGAGACCCAGTACTTC. Its protein product is CASRQQIQETQYF.

This clone was counted a single time. The V call is TRBV21-1, the J call TRBJ1-6. TRBV21-1 is marked as a pseudogene. The CDR3 contains 15 residues. CDR3 residues: CASSKREQGHSPLHF. The CDR3 DNA sequence: TGTGCCAGCAGCAAAAGGGAGCAGGGCCATTCACCCCTCCACTTT.

This clone came up a few times. This sequence joins TRBV6-1 and TRBJ2-2; 7 positions agree with TRBD1. The junction had 9 bases not matched to a gene; V was cut back by 7 bases and J by 7 bases. This CDR3 is built from 14 residues. Germline V gene data show CDR1 as MNHNS and CDR2 as SASEGT. The CDR3 DNA is TGTGCCAGCAAGAGACAGGGTTTGATCGGGGAGCTGTTTTTT. Protein product: CASKRQGLIGELFF.

The chain uses TRBV6-5 and TRBJ2-5; D uncertain. The CDR3 runs 13 residues. Germline CDR1 is MNHEY and CDR2 is SVGAGI. Trimming pared 2 bases from V and 4 bases from J, leaving 8 bases between. For the CDR3, the DNA is TGTGCCAGCAGTTACGGAACCCGAGAGACCCAGTACTTC. Its protein product is CASSYGTRETQYF.

The chain is built from TRBV29-1 and TRBJ1-2; D is possibly TRBD1 (5 bases). Trimming took off 6 bases at V and 4 bases at J, with 24 bases between the two ends. The CDR3 has 16 amino acids. CDR1 and CDR2 from the germline V gene are SQVTM and ANQGSEA. Here the CDR3 reads CSVGGATVGATYGYTF. The DNA of the CDR3 is TGCAGCGTCGGAGGCGCGACAGTTGGGGCAACCTATGGCTACACCTTC.

This rearrangement joins TRBV7-3 to TRBJ2-1; no clear D. V was clipped by 4 bases and J by 9 bases, with 10 bases between them. The V gene's germline CDR1 is SGHTA and CDR2 FQGTGA. This CDR3 comprises 12 residues. CDR3 in DNA: TGTGCCAGCAGCTCGGACCGAGGTGAGCAGTTCTTC. Encoded protein: CASSSDRGEQFF.

The chain recombines TRBV6-1 with TRBJ2-1, with 7 bases identical to TRBD2. In germline, CDR1 is MNHNS, CDR2 SASEGT. Unmatched junction bases numbered 8, after V lost 8 bases and J lost 7 bases. This CDR3 comprises 13 residues. The CDR3 protein is CASGTGGINEQFF. In DNA, the CDR3 is TGTGCCAGCGGCACGGGAGGTATAAATGAGCAGTTCTTC.

A few counts support this clone. The chain links TRBV11-2 to TRBJ2-5; 7 bases fit TRBD1. The V and J ends lost 2 bases and 4 bases, in that order; junction bases with no gene match: 10. The CDR3 sequence is 16 residues long. Germline CDR1 reads SGHAT; CDR2 reads FQNNGV. The CDR3: CASSLSPGGGRETQYF. DNA for the CDR3: TGTGCCAGCAGCTTAAGCCCAGGGGGTGGACGAGAGACCCAGTACTTC.

J is TRBJ2-5 and V is TRBV30; the D call may be TRBD1 or TRBD2 (5 bases each). The germline CDR1 and CDR2 sequences are GTSNPN and SVGIG (reference sequence). The V gene lost 2 bases and the J gene lost 4 bases, with 8 bases spanning the gap. The CDR3 contains 12 residues. The CDR3 region has the DNA TGTGCCTGGAGTTTTGGGACAGAGACCCAGTACTTC. Encoded protein: CAWSFGTETQYF. Looking up the rest from reference TRBV30 and TRBJ2-5 gives the full variable domain: SQTIHQWPATLVQPVGSPLSLECTVEGTSNPNLYWYRQAAGRGLQLLFYSVGIGQISSEVPQNLSASRPQDRQFILSSKKLLLSDSGFYLCAWSFGTETQYFGPGTRLLVL.

The chain couples TRBV19 to TRBJ2-5, with D perhaps matching TRBD1 (5 bases). There are 15 residues in the CDR3. Germline-derived CDR1 and CDR2 are LNHDA and SQIVND (reference sequence). V lost 4 bases and J 2 bases, leaving 14 bases between the germline ends. The CDR3 region is CASSTPVNRQETQYF. CDR3 bases: TGTGCCAGTAGTACCCCCGTTAACAGGCAAGAGACCCAGTACTTC.

The chain is built from TRBV5-3 and TRBJ2-1; D is perhaps TRBD2 (6 bases). TRBV5-3 is flagged as an ORF with uncertain function. V gave up 1 base and J gave up 0 bases, with 14 bases separating them. This CDR3 is 17 amino acids long. CDR3 DNA: TGTGCCAGAAGCTTGTTCGGCGGGGAGAGCTCCTACAATGAGCAGTTCTTC. This codes for CARSLFGGESSYNEQFF.

This chain joins TRBV2 and TRBJ2-1; no clear D gene. The germline V gene encodes CDR1 SNHLY and CDR2 FYNNEI. This CDR3 has 14 residues. V was trimmed by 6 bases and J by 0 bases, leaving 9 bases between them. The CDR3 coding sequence is TGTGCCAGCAGAACTGCGAGCTCCTACAATGAGCAGTTCTTC. Translated, it gives CASRTASSYNEQFF. The full variable domain, rest sourced from reference TRBV2 and TRBJ2-1, is EPEVTQTPSHQVTQMGQEVILRCVPISNHLYFYWYRQILGQKVEFLVSFYNNEISEKSEIFDDQFSVERPDGSNFTLKIRSTKLEDSAMYFCASRTASSYNEQFFGPGTRLTVL.

The chain has TRBV5-1 and TRBJ2-1; no definite D call. The V gene's germline CDR1 is SGHRS and CDR2 YFSETQ. V lost 3 bases to trimming and J lost 2 bases, with 21 bases between them. The CDR3 totals 18 residues. In nucleotides, the CDR3 is TGCGCCAGCAGCTCCGGACCGAGTGCTTACGACACCTACAATGAGCAGTTCTTC. It yields the protein CASSSGPSAYDTYNEQFF.

This clone is categorized as medium-sized. V and J are TRBV25-1 and TRBJ2-2; D remains ambiguous. The CDR3 extends over 13 amino acids. CDR1 MGHDK and CDR2 SYGVNS come from the germline V gene. V was shortened by 4 bases and J by 0 bases, with 3 bases between the two germline ends. The CDR3 loop is CASSGTNTGELFF. CDR3 nucleotide sequence: TGTGCCAGCAGTGGAACGAACACCGGGGAGCTGTTTTTT.

The chain employs TRBV7-2 and TRBJ2-7, with 10 bases lining up with TRBD1. The ends lost 6 bases at V and 2 bases at J; junction bases unmatched: 4. The CDR3 is 14 residues long. The germline V gene encodes CDR1 SGHTA and CDR2 FQGNSA. The CDR3 DNA reads as TGTGCCAGCAGGGGGACAGGGGCAGCCTACGAGCAGTACTTC. It is translated as CASRGTGAAYEQYF. The full variable domain, in which reference TRBV7-2 and TRBJ2-7 provide the parts outside the CDR3, is GAGVSQSPSNKVTEKGKDVELRCDPISGHTALYWYRQSLGQGLEFLIYFQGNSAPDKSGLPSDRFSAERTGGSVSTLTIQRTQQEDSAVYLCASRGTGAAYEQYFGPGTRLTVT.

This chain joins TRBV2 and TRBJ1-5; tentative D call: TRBD1 (6 bases). This CDR3 is 12 amino acids long. V dropped 7 bases and J dropped 9 bases, with 13 bases sitting between them. Germline V gene lookup returns CDR1 SNHLY and CDR2 FYNNEI. The CDR3 DNA follows: TGTGCCAGCAACGAGGGGGTTGGGCCCCAGCATTTT. Protein sequence: CASNEGVGPQHF.

J is TRBJ2-3 and V is TRBV9; 11 nucleotides align to TRBD1. The CDR3 loop spans 15 amino acids. The germline V gene encodes CDR1 SGDLS and CDR2 YYNGEE. V dropped 2 bases and J dropped 3; count of bases not matched to a gene: 2. CDR3 amino acids: CASSVDRGQTDTQYF. In DNA, the CDR3 is TGTGCCAGCAGCGTGGACAGGGGGCAAACAGATACGCAGTATTTT.

The chain joins TRBV6-1 to TRBJ2-7; D is unclear. Germline CDR1 is MNHNS and CDR2 is SASEGT. CDR3 length: 13 amino acids. The V end lost 2 bases, the J end lost 6 bases, and 11 bases lay between the germline ends. This CDR3 is CASSETGLFEQYF. The CDR3 DNA reads as TGTGCCAGCAGTGAAACGGGTTTGTTCGAGCAGTACTTC.